The 6 T cell receptor beta chains reported below all come from one sample, sequenced in a study of cytomegalovirus exposure and HLA in healthy donors. Both 60 Vbeta primers and 13 Jbeta primers went into the PCR. Sequencing used immunoSEQ multiplex PCR; TCRdb keeps in-frame clones, though not all of them. The sample has about 130,000 clones, approximately 87% seen once. The sequenced sample consisted of PBMCs. These receptors were obtained from a man aged 18-30 years in good health and CMV-seropositive.

Turning to this clone: In the same sample, other DNA sequences code for this CDR3. The chain combines TRBV19 with TRBJ1-5, with 8 bases lining up with TRBD1. Germline CDR1 LNHDA, CDR2 SQIVND (reference sequence). The CDR3 is made up of 15 amino acids. After removal of 1 base from V and 4 bases from J, the junction contained 3 bases not matched to a gene. The CDR3 bases are TGTGCCAGTAGTATAGGTACAGGGGGGAATCAGCCCCAGCATTTT. Translated: CASSIGTGGNQPQHF.

The gene calls are TRBV30 and TRBJ1-2; D remains ambiguous. The V gene lost 0 bases and the J gene lost 10 bases, with 18 bases spanning the gap. Germline V lookup: CDR1 GTSNPN, CDR2 SVGIG (reference sequence). CDR3 length: 14 amino acids. CDR3 sequence reads: CAWSVEWDTSAYTF. As DNA, the CDR3 is TGTGCCTGGAGTGTAGAATGGGATACTAGTGCCTACACCTTC.

V is TRBV7-3 and J is TRBJ2-2; 7 nucleotides agree with TRBD2. Losses at the gene ends were 5 bases for V and 7 bases for J; bases not matched to a gene: 7. The CDR3 has 14 amino acids. In germline, CDR1 is SGHTA, CDR2 FQGTGA. The CDR3 loop is CASSPTGGSGELFF. The CDR3 bases are TGTGCCAGCAGCCCAACGGGGGGTAGCGGGGAGCTGTTTTTT. The full variable domain, with the rest looked up from reference TRBV7-3 and TRBJ2-2, is GAGVSQTPSNKVTEKGKYVELRCDPISGHTALYWYRQSLGQGPEFLIYFQGTGAADDSGLPNDRFFAVRPEGSVSTLKIQRTERGDSAVYLCASSPTGGSGELFFGEGSRLTVL.

The genes are TRBV5-6 and TRBJ1-1, with TRBD1 matching 8 bases. The germline V gene has CDR1 SGHDT and CDR2 YYEEEE. CDR3 size: 15 residues. J was trimmed by 3 bases and V by 2 bases; bases with no gene match: 6. CDR3 coding DNA: TGTGCCAGCAGCTTTCCGTCGGACAGGGACACTGAAGCTTTCTTT. Its protein product is CASSFPSDRDTEAFF.

This clone was detected only a few times. This rearrangement joins TRBV7-9 to TRBJ1-4, with 8 bases aligning to TRBD1. This CDR3 comprises 15 residues. J was trimmed by 0 bases and V by 5 bases; bases with no gene match: 2. Germline CDR1 is SEHNR and CDR2 is FQNEAQ (reference sequence). DNA of the CDR3: TGTGCCAGCAGCAAGGGACAGGCAACTAATGAAAAACTGTTTTTT. Translated: CASSKGQATNEKLFF.

The CDR3 reads CASSLTGGIQPQHF. CDR3 bases: TGTGCCAGCAGCCTCACAGGGGGCATTCAGCCCCAGCATTTT. The chain employs TRBV28 and TRBJ1-5; 9 nucleotides align to TRBD1. Germline trimming cut 6 bases from V and 6 bases from J; bases unmatched to any gene: 6. The CDR3 covers 14 residues. CDR1 is MDHEN and CDR2 is SYDVKM in the germline V gene.